This T cell receptor beta chain originates from a study of patients and donors after allogeneic stem cell transplantation. One entry per CDR3 protein results from TCRdb running MiXCR on the RT-PCR reads. The sample lists some 11,000 distinct CDR3 sequences; about 20% were seen once. The CDR3 runs to 16 residues. The V end lost 6 bases, the J end lost 3 bases, and 20 bases lay between the germline ends. The specimen sequenced was blood, either unsorted or a sorted T cell fraction (not recorded which). The sequence derives from a human donor who was either an allogeneic HSCT recipient or a stem cell or donor lymphocyte infusion donor (not recorded which). It is not recorded whose cells these are; they may come from a transplant donor. The chain uses TRBV12-3 or TRBV12-4 and TRBJ1-1; D perhaps matches TRBD1 (6 bases). The CDR3 reads CASSRQEGVQDTEAFF. CDR3 DNA: TGTGCCAGCAGCCGCCAGGAGGGGGTACAGGACACTGAAGCTTTCTTT.